This TCR beta chain was identified during a study of blood T cell repertoires in COVID-19. On the study more broadly: Two negative PCRs, clearance, or symptom resolution had been documented for recovered Cohort 3 donors. COVID-19 samples, acute and convalescent, were from the United States, Italy and Spain.

The V gene's germline CDR1 is GTSNPN and CDR2 SVGIG (reference sequence). Trimming pared 3 bases from V and 7 bases from J, leaving 13 bases between. This CDR3 region has 14 residues. Authors' analysis steps: Estimated nucleated cell counts came from reference gene primer amplification. This table comes from immunoSEQ multiplex PCR, and its TCRdb copy is limited to in-frame clones, with some not included. Clone size and V and J calls were adopted from that table, with D and trimming inferred from the DNA. This table holds around 200,000 clones, roughly nine tenths found once. Those enrolled, adults aged roughly 18 to 100 years, came from roughly 22 US areas.

The source is a woman in her forties or fifties in a cohort exposed to, infected with or recovered from COVID-19 (not recorded which). The V gene is TRBV30, the J gene TRBJ1-6; no reliable D call. The specimen was PBMCs or T cells enriched from blood (not recorded which). As DNA, the CDR3 is TGTGCCTGGAGAACTAGCCGTACAAATTCACCCCTCCACTTT. This codes for CAWRTSRTNSPLHF.